This T cell receptor beta chain is drawn from a study of Graves' ophthalmopathy and Graves' hyperthyroidism. Study-level background: Ophthalmopathy not arising within 18 months of follow-up defined hyperthyroidism as stable.

This clonotype was seen many times. What it recognizes is unknown. Study-wide results and caveats: Sensitivity of approximately 88% and specificity of 70% to 84% were achieved when a 13-signature model separated ophthalmopathy from stable hyperthyroidism. Blood also held most thyroid clonotypes expanded above 0.001 frequency.

TCR beta CDR3 amplification used RNA transcripts. Scientists carried out first-round RT-PCR using HTBI primers and then a second-round multiplex PCR. TCRdb reanalysed the multiplex PCR reads using MiXCR and keeps one entry per CDR3 protein. The sample includes over a million distinct CDR3 sequences, 35% to 40% of them seen just once. Input material: peripheral blood or thyroid tissue (not recorded which). This receptor was taken from an adult man with Graves' hyperthyroidism.

CDR3: CASSLVSRGAGELFF. For the CDR3, the DNA is TGTGCCAGCAGCTTAGTTTCCAGGGGCGCCGGGGAGCTGTTTTTT. V and J are TRBV7-6 and TRBJ2-2, with D possibly TRBD1 on 6 matching bases. The CDR3 spans 15 residues. In germline, CDR1 is SGHVS, CDR2 FNYEAQ. V was cut by 1 base and J by 6 bases, with 12 bases left in between.